The 26 T cell receptor beta chains presented below share a single source sample, sequenced in a study of shared clonotypes between healthy human individuals. The protocol was immunoSEQ multiplex PCR, while the TCRdb copy is restricted to in-frame clones and leaves out a portion. The repertoire holds some 92,000 clones, with more than 45% as singletons. Material for sequencing was PBMCs. These receptors were taken from a woman between 35 and 50 years old in good health. Some clones in this sample may be carry-over from other donors' samples.

This clone occurred many times. The V gene is TRBV11-2, the J gene TRBJ2-7; possible D gene TRBD2, 6 bases. V was trimmed by 5 bases and J by 2 bases, leaving 13 bases between them. CDR3 length equals 14 residues. Germline CDR1 reads SGHAT; CDR2 reads FQNNGV. The CDR3 DNA sequence: TGTGCCAGCAGCGTACCGGGACTCACCTACGAGCAGTACTTC. It yields the protein CASSVPGLTYEQYF.

The V and J genes are TRBV4-3 and TRBJ2-7; 7 bases are shared with TRBD2. The junction had 4 bases not matched to a gene; V was cut back by 4 bases and J by 7 bases. This CDR3 contains 12 residues. CDR1 is LGHNA and CDR2 is YSLEER in the germline V gene. The CDR3 nucleotides are TGCGCCAGCAGCCGTGGGGGGGGAGAGCAGTACTTC. Its translation is CASSRGGGEQYF.

This clone came up many times. The chain uses TRBV30 and TRBJ2-7, with unresolved D. The CDR3 extends over 11 amino acids. V lost 4 bases, J lost 2 bases, and 6 bases lay in between. Germline loops: CDR1 GTSNPN, CDR2 SVGIG (reference sequence). This CDR3 is CAWIRPYEQYF. The DNA of the CDR3 is TGTGCCTGGATACGTCCCTACGAGCAGTACTTC.

V is TRBV4-2 and J is TRBJ1-2, with D tentatively TRBD1 (5 bases). This CDR3 is built from 16 residues. Germline loops: CDR1 LGHNA, CDR2 YNFKEQ. Trimming pared 5 bases from V and 6 bases from J, leaving 22 bases between. CDR3 amino acids: CASSLWATRQTHGYTF. The CDR3 coding sequence is TGTGCCAGCAGCTTATGGGCAACCCGACAGACCCATGGCTACACCTTC.

Regarding this clone: A far larger clone is only one base removed, so a read error is likely. The chain recombines TRBV15 with TRBJ2-5; TRBD2 matches at 10 bases. V was clipped by 2 bases and J by 5 bases; unmatched bases: 11. Germline V lookup: CDR1 LNHNV, CDR2 YYDKDF (reference sequence). CDR3 length: 17 amino acids. As DNA, the CDR3 is TGTGCCACCAGCAGACCCCGGTCTCTAGCGGGAGTTGAGACCCAGTACTTC. Translating gives CATSRPRSLAGVETQYF.

The chain has TRBV29-1 and TRBJ2-5; 7 nucleotides line up with TRBD1. Germline V lookup: CDR1 SQVTM, CDR2 ANQGSEA. The CDR3 has 13 residues. V was pared by 7 bases and J by 4 bases, with 9 bases of the junction left unmatched. CDR3 coding DNA: TGCAGCGCCGGATCGCCAGGGGGAGAGACCCAGTACTTC. Translation: CSAGSPGGETQYF.

The CDR3 nucleotides are TGTGCCAGCAGCTTTGACAGGGAATTGGACAACTATGGCTACACCTTC. Translation gives CASSFDRELDNYGYTF. V gene TRBV11-2 combines with J gene TRBJ1-2; 7 bases line up with TRBD1. Per germline, CDR1 SGHAT and CDR2 FQNNGV. Losses at the gene ends were 3 bases for V and 2 bases for J; bases not matched to a gene: 9. The CDR3 contains 16 residues.

The CDR3 loop is CASSRAGNQETQYF. The CDR3 DNA reads TGTGCCAGCAGCCGAGCGGGTAACCAAGAGACCCAGTACTTC. The chain recombines TRBV7-9 with TRBJ2-5, with D possibly TRBD2 on 6 matching bases. Trimming removed 5 bases from V and 0 bases from J, with 10 bases in between. This CDR3 is built from 14 residues. Germline V lookup: CDR1 SEHNR, CDR2 FQNEAQ (reference sequence). Drawing the rest from reference TRBV7-9 and TRBJ2-5, the complete variable domain is DTGVSQNPRHKITKRGQNVTFRCDPISEHNRLYWYRQTLGQGPEFLTYFQNEAQLEKSRLLSDRFSAERPKGSFSTLEIQRTEQGDSAMYLCASSRAGNQETQYFGPGTRLLVL.

The table lists this clone with a few counts. The rearrangement uses TRBV5-4 and TRBJ2-2, with D uncertain. Germline V gene lookup returns CDR1 SGHNT and CDR2 YYREEE (reference sequence). Trimming removed 1 base from V and 2 bases from J, with 6 bases in between. The CDR3 totals 14 residues. CDR3 bases: TGTGCCAGCAGCTTGTATCACAACACCGGGGAGCTGTTTTTT. Encoded protein: CASSLYHNTGELFF. Drawing the rest from reference TRBV5-4 and TRBJ2-2, the complete variable domain is ETGVTQSPTHLIKTRGQQVTLRCSSQSGHNTVSWYQQALGQGPQFIFQYYREEENGRGNFPPRFSGLQFPNYSSELNVNALELDDSALYLCASSLYHNTGELFFGEGSRLTVL.

This clone was seen more than once but under ten times. The V gene is TRBV30, the J gene TRBJ1-3; 7 nucleotides agree with TRBD1. The ends lost 5 bases at V and 4 bases at J; junction bases unmatched: 11. The length of the CDR3 is 15 residues. Germline V CDR1 and CDR2: GTSNPN, SVGIG (reference sequence). The CDR3 nucleotides are TGTGCCTGGGAGGACAGGACCCTATCGGGAAACACCATATATTTT. This gives the protein CAWEDRTLSGNTIYF.

This clone was counted many times. The sample has other DNA sequences that encode this CDR3 too. The chain combines TRBV6-5 with TRBJ1-4; D may be TRBD1 (5 bases). Trimming cost V 6 bases and J 7 bases, with 15 bases left between them. Germline values: CDR1 MNHEY, CDR2 SVGAGI. This CDR3 is 14 amino acids long. For the CDR3, the DNA is TGTGCCAGCAGATACGGAGGGACCGGTGAAAAACTGTTTTTT. Translated, it gives CASRYGGTGEKLFF.

The chain uses TRBV6-4 and TRBJ2-5; 11 bases fit TRBD2. Germline V CDR1 and CDR2: MRHNA, SNTAGT. CDR3 length: 15 residues. V shed 6 bases and J 0 bases; nucleotides not matched to a gene: 3. The CDR3 sequence: CASSLLAGDQETQYF. CDR3 nucleotides: TGTGCCAGCAGCCTACTAGCGGGAGACCAAGAGACCCAGTACTTC.

The rearrangement joins TRBV5-1 to TRBJ2-5; TRBD1 is a possible D gene (5 bases). Gene TRBJ2-7 matches the end of the DNA better, so the J call may be wrong. Per the germline V gene, CDR1 is SGHRS and CDR2 is YFSETQ. CDR3 length: 15 amino acids. The DNA for the CDR3 is TGCGCCAGCAGCTTGGGTGTGGGGCGCTCCTACGAGCAGTACTTC. Protein sequence: CASSLGVGRSYEQYF.

This clone was detected many times. This chain's CDR3 is CASRIGGGAGELFF. The CDR3 bases are TGTGCCAGCAGGATTGGGGGAGGCGCCGGGGAGCTGTTTTTT. V usage is TRBV5-4 and J usage is TRBJ2-2, with D possibly matching TRBD2 (6 bases). V lost 5 bases and J lost 6, with 14 bases in between. The CDR3 runs to 14 residues. Germline V gives CDR1 SGHNT, CDR2 YYREEE (reference sequence).

This clone appeared a single time. Written as DNA, the CDR3 is TGTGCCAGCAGTTTATCACTAGCGGGAGAGACCCAGTACTTC. It encodes CASSLSLAGETQYF. The V and J genes are TRBV27 and TRBJ2-5, with 9 nucleotides matching TRBD2. This CDR3 spans 14 amino acids. V trimming: 0 bases; J trimming: 4 bases; junction bases outside the gene matches: 0. In germline, CDR1 is MNHEY, CDR2 SMNVEV (reference sequence).

This clone was picked up many times. This CDR3 is also generated by other DNA sequences in the sample. The V and J genes are TRBV28 and TRBJ2-7; possibly TRBD2 for D (6 bases). Germline V gene data show CDR1 as MDHEN and CDR2 as SYDVKM. V lost 2 bases, J lost 7 bases, and 12 bases lay in between. CDR3 length: 13 residues. The CDR3 here is CASSLRRGWEQYF. The CDR3 DNA follows: TGTGCCAGCAGTTTACGGCGGGGTTGGGAGCAGTACTTC.

This rearrangement joins TRBV2 to TRBJ1-5, with D unresolved. The V end lost 2 bases, the J end lost 2 bases, and 7 bases lay between the germline ends. The length of the CDR3 is 14 residues. Germline V gene lookup returns CDR1 SNHLY and CDR2 FYNNEI. CDR3 bases: TGTGCCAGCAGTGAAAGGGTAGGCAATCAGCCCCAGCATTTT. Translated: CASSERVGNQPQHF.

This clone appeared a few times. The chain carries TRBV6-6 and TRBJ2-7, with D maybe TRBD2 (6 bases). Germline CDR1 and CDR2: MNHNY and SVGAGI (reference sequence). Trimming pared 0 bases from V and 6 bases from J, leaving 15 bases between. The CDR3 runs to 15 residues. For the CDR3, the DNA is TGTGCCAGCAGTTACTCCCCGGAGGGTAGCGCCGAGCAGTACTTC. Translation: CASSYSPEGSAEQYF.

This clone was seen once. The J gene is TRBJ2-7, the V gene TRBV30; 7 nucleotides agree with TRBD1. In germline, CDR1 is GTSNPN, CDR2 SVGIG (reference sequence). Trimming took 6 bases from V and 2 from J; bases not matched to a gene: 1. CDR3 length: 11 residues. Here the CDR3 reads CACTGAYEQYF. CDR3 bases: TGTGCCTGTACAGGGGCCTACGAGCAGTACTTC. The full variable domain, with the rest looked up from reference TRBV30 and TRBJ2-7, is SQTIHQWPATLVQPVGSPLSLECTVEGTSNPNLYWYRQAAGRGLQLLFYSVGIGQISSEVPQNLSASRPQDRQFILSSKKLLLSDSGFYLCACTGAYEQYFGPGTRLTVT.

This clone was recorded many times. The chain recombines TRBV9 with TRBJ2-3; 14 positions match TRBD2. With 4 bases clipped from V and 5 bases from J, the junction kept 6 bases outside the gene matches. The length of the CDR3 is 16 residues. Germline V gene lookup returns CDR1 SGDLS and CDR2 YYNGEE. In DNA form, the CDR3 reads TGTGCCAGCAGCATTGGGACTAGCGGGAGAGGAGATACGCAGTATTTT. Protein: CASSIGTSGRGDTQYF.

As regards this clone: The sample holds other DNA sequences that translate to the same CDR3. V and J are TRBV29-1 and TRBJ2-1, with D perhaps matching TRBD2 (5 bases). Trimming shortened V by 6 bases and J by 6 bases, and 12 bases separated the two germline ends. CDR1 SQVTM and CDR2 ANQGSEA come from the germline V gene. The CDR3 has 12 amino acids. CDR3 nucleotide sequence: TGCAGCGTAGCGGTAACGGTCAATGAGCAGTTCTTC. It encodes CSVAVTVNEQFF.

This clone was recorded once. This likely came from a read error, as a far larger clone is one base away. The genes are TRBV4-2 and TRBJ2-7; the D gene is possibly TRBD1 (6 bases). This CDR3 has 15 residues. The V end was cut by 0 bases, the J end by 7 bases, with 16 bases between. From germline, CDR1 is LGHNA and CDR2 YNFKEQ. CDR3 sequence (DNA): TGTGCCAGCAGCCAAGACGAACAGGGTGTGTGGGAGCAGTACTTC. Protein product: CASSQDEQGVWEQYF.

This clone occurred once. The V call is TRBV27, the J call TRBJ2-1; D remains ambiguous. V was pared by 6 bases and J by 4 bases, with 16 bases between. CDR1 and CDR2 (germline): MNHEY, SMNVEV (reference sequence). This CDR3 has 15 amino acids. The CDR3 sequence is CASRSRAPFYNEQFF. CDR3 nucleotide sequence: TGTGCCAGCAGGTCCCGGGCCCCCTTTTACAATGAGCAGTTCTTC.

The chain joins TRBV27 to TRBJ2-5, with D perhaps matching TRBD1 (6 bases). Germline CDR1 and CDR2: MNHEY and SMNVEV (reference sequence). The germline V and J ends were trimmed by 6 bases and 5 bases, with 16 bases remaining between them. The CDR3 runs to 14 residues. CDR3 in amino acids: CASREIQGFETQYF. DNA for the CDR3: TGTGCCAGCAGGGAAATACAGGGTTTCGAGACCCAGTACTTC.

The chain links TRBV28 to TRBJ2-7; D unresolved. The CDR3 has 13 residues. Trimming left V 1 base short and J 2 bases short, with 6 bases between. Germline values: CDR1 MDHEN, CDR2 SYDVKM. CDR3 amino acids: CASSLLQPYEQYF. The CDR3 DNA is TGTGCCAGCAGTTTATTACAGCCCTACGAGCAGTACTTC.

The V and J genes are TRBV7-2 and TRBJ2-5, with D hard to call. The J call may be faulty, since TRBJ2-7 better matches the DNA end. The V gene's germline CDR1 is SGHTA and CDR2 FQGNSA. This CDR3 spans 14 amino acids. The chain's CDR3 is CASSLALPNYEQYF. The CDR3 coding sequence is TGTGCCAGCAGCTTAGCGTTGCCGAACTACGAGCAGTACTTC.